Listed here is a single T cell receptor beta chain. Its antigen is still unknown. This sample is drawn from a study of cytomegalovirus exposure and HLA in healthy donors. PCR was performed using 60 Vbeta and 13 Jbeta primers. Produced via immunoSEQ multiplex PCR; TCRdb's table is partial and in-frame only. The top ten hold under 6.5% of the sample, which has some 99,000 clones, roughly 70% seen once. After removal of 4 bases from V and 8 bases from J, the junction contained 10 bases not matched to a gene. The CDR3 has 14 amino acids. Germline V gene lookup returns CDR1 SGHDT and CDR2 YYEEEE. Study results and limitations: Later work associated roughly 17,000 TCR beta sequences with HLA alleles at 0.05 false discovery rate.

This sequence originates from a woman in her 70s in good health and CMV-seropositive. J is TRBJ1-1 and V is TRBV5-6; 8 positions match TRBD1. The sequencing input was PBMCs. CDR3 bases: TGTGCCAGCAGCAGGACAGGGTTCTATCCAGAAGCTTTCTTT. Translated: CASSRTGFYPEAFF. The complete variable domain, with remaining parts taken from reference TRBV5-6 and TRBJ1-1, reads DAGVTQSPTHLIKTRGQQVTLRCSPKSGHDTVSWYQQALGQGPQFIFQYYEEEERQRGNFPDRFSGHQFPNYSSELNVNALLLGDSALYLCASSRTGFYPEAFFGQGTRLTVV.